Reported below is one T cell receptor beta chain. Its antigen remains undetermined. The record has no base qualities; no much larger clone is one base away. V loses 0 bases of germline sequence and J loses 2 bases, and the interval between the two ends is 14 bases. The germline V gene supplies CDR1 SGHDN and CDR2 FVKESK. Including cysteine and phenylalanine, the CDR3 has 18 amino acids. Of the read, only the CDR3 DNA is kept; its 54 bases are in frame from base 1. In total, around 600 healthy bone marrow donors made up the cohort. At the time of sampling, every cohort member was nominally healthy, though immune exposures that went unrecorded were likely present. The donor was CMV seropositive and was included in the group of approximately 310 seropositive cohort members. Every donor gave a peripheral blood sample, and the peripheral blood mononuclear cells from that sample were used for TCR beta sequencing. Genomic DNA extraction from the blood cell samples was performed with the Qiagen DNeasy Blood Extraction Kit.

The receptor library was made with the immunoSEQ multiplex PCR assay. The multiplex PCR relied on a mix of 60 forward primers for TCR Vbeta segments and 13 reverse primers for TCR Jbeta segments. The CDR3 region of rearranged TCR beta genes was amplified from genomic DNA with a multiplex PCR assay. The amplified TCR beta libraries were sequenced on the Illumina HiSeq System as 87-base-pair reads. The source study handled its data this way. In a later analysis, 70 million to 95 million unique TCR beta chains were counted across the 500 to 850 repertoires, and approximately 9.9 million of these chains were shared by at least two donors. A nearest-neighbor algorithm error-corrected the raw reads and collapsed the reads into unique sequences, merging closely related sequences to remove PCR and sequencing errors. CDR3 sequences were aligned to IMGT reference sequences to assign V, D and J gene segments. For a sequence to be retained, at least a six-nucleotide match to both a V gene segment and a J gene segment was required. Rearrangements were called productive when the CDR3 lacked stop codons and stayed in frame with V and J; all others were non-productive. Following IMGT convention, CDR3 was defined as the stretch from the second conserved V-encoded cysteine to the conserved J-encoded phenylalanine. In an earlier analysis of just under 600 of the donors, sequences lacking an unambiguous match to a single V gene segment were excluded. An earlier analysis of 500 to 600 of the donors classified V segments as functional when productive rearrangements were above 56.7% and as segregating when the standard deviation between donors was above 5%. A statistical classification framework was built for diagnosing cytomegalovirus status from the catalog of TCR beta chain sequences. In a later analysis, TCR nucleotide sequences were compared against IMGT/GENE-DB human TR gene sequences so that V and J genes could be assigned. A later analysis assigned CDR3 sequences and most-parsimonious VDJ recombination scenarios with the TCRdist pipeline. In a later analysis, each TCR beta chain was defined by its CDR3 amino acid sequence together with its V-gene family, and reads lacking a unique V-gene family were excluded. In a later analysis, approximately 640 highly shared, low-generation-probability nucleotide sequences were removed to address suspected cross-contamination and a sequencing artifact. For each public chain, a later analysis derived a clonal expansion index from normalized ranks of inferred template counts within each repertoire. In a later analysis, generation probabilities were computed using a VDJ recombination model fitted to out-of-frame rearrangements, and the results were checked against IGoR. In a later analysis, TCR-TCR, TCR-HLA and TCR-CMV co-occurrence was scored with hypergeometric tests, and a repertoire-size bias correction was applied to TCR pairs. In a later analysis, false discovery rates were estimated by permuting HLA or CMV assignments 20 times. A later analysis grouped co-occurring TCRs with DBSCAN, adding TCRdist sequence similarity when clustering within HLA-allele-positive subsets. Repertoires with fewer than 30,000 or more than 120,000 public chains were left out of co-occurrence clustering, as were about 5 repertoires with anomalous nucleotide sharing. In TCRdb, the immuneACCESS table is reduced to in-frame sequences with V and J assigned. These tables do not hold every clone; where another copy was compared, an unresolved V gene accounts for under half, and the others remain unexplained. That table furnishes V, J and clone size, whereas the DNA furnished D and trimming. A total of 95,000 to 150,000 clones appear in this sample, over 60% of them only once. Approximately 4.8% of the sample is taken by the ten largest.

The sample belongs to a study of cytomegalovirus exposure and HLA in healthy donors (dated by TCRdb to the late 2010s). About the investigation overall: An earlier analysis of about 560 of the donors reported approximately 300 Gb of sequence data and 95 million to 130 million unique TCR beta sequences obtained from around 190 million T cells. Rather than drawing on any new phenotypic data, the later analysis identified candidate immune exposures from TCR beta sequences and the way those sequences occurred across donors. Of the 300 to 500 genotyped donors, 81% were placed in the genetic ancestry cluster associated with self-reported Caucasian donors. The study profiled the T cell repertoires of hundreds of subjects by immunosequencing and related them to cytomegalovirus serostatus. About five DR-DQ haplotypes were handled as single units for association and clustering because linkage in the cohort was strong. Among several hundred genotyped donors of the cohort, an average of roughly 230,000 unique TCR beta nucleotide sequences was sequenced per donor, of which approximately 19% were non-productive. A later genetic analysis used genome-wide SNP genotypes for about three fifths of the roughly 700 donors, treating that subset as a discovery cohort. In an earlier analysis of about 590 of the donors, high-throughput TCR beta sequencing was used to judge whether each TCR beta V gene segment behaved as functional or pseudogenic. The number of typed donors differed by locus: roughly 620-640 for A, B, C, DRB1 and DQB1; about 520 for DQA1; 606 for DPA1; and about 470 for DPB1. Every discovery cohort repertoire had been produced on one sequencing platform. Roughly 300 gigabases of sequencing data and approximately 91 million unique TCR sequences made up an early release that covered 500 to 700 HLA-typed donors. A later analysis re-analyzed previously published TCR beta repertoires from 600 to 850 donors and added high-resolution HLA genotyping to study TCR occurrence patterns. Both class I and class II loci were covered by HLA typing, at four-digit resolution. Besides the first cohort of around 670 subjects, a separate validation cohort made up of 120 different subjects was used. The aim of the study was to test whether cataloging public T cell receptors could identify signatures of past pathogen exposure. To predict cytomegalovirus infection status, the study brought together high-throughput TCR immunosequencing, statistical association of individual TCRs with disease status, and machine learning. Donor age, sex, ethnicity and CMV serostatus were compiled together with the repertoire data.

General study outcomes and caveats: Several of the top co-occurrence clusters appeared to be linked to parvovirus B19, influenza, CMV and Epstein-Barr virus, according to a later analysis. Because counts were too low, some 17 rarely observed V segments, including chromosome 9 orphons, were left out of the earlier analysis of 587 of the donors. Sequencing depth was assumed to be roughly uniform across donors in the presence/absence analyses, though that assumption may not hold. Strong co-occurrence of HLA alleles, especially DR and DQ, made assigning TCR associations to individual alleles difficult. A later analysis found that HLA-associated TCR beta chains were more clonally expanded and had lower generation probabilities than equally common non-associated chains. A later analysis associated some 17,000 TCR beta sequences with specific HLA alleles at a false discovery rate of 0.05. For the cohort, immune exposure information was limited to CMV serostatus. While some public TCRs were present in many individuals, most TCR sequences turned up only very rarely across donors. A group of highly shared sequence variants was considered likely to be a technical artifact of the sequencing pipeline. It was suggested by the authors that the approach could potentially be generalized to other disease states and immunological phenotypes. In vitro tests confirmed that a few of the cytomegalovirus-associated TCR beta chains recognize cytomegalovirus antigens. Compared with the roughly 670-donor mean, donors in an Asian-associated ancestry cluster had fewer N-insertions in productive TCRs, according to a later genetic analysis. In a later analysis, most CMV-associated TCR beta chains were found to appear HLA-restricted, with HLA associations seemingly driven largely by CMV exposure. This cohort had only TCR beta chains sequenced, and the lack of alpha or paired-chain data limited which features could be detected. In a later analysis, TCR association rates were found to vary across HLA loci, with the most associated TCRs seen for DRB1 alleles and the fewest for HLA-C alleles. Because some donors lacked HLA typing at each locus, the association tests relied only on the typed subset. In an earlier analysis of approximately 590 of the donors, most TCR beta V segments appeared in productive rearrangements about 87% or about 30% of the time, broadly matching IMGT annotations. Cytomegalovirus status was reported to be diagnosed by the classifier with high specificity and sensitivity in both the original and validation cohorts. Some IMGT-functional V segments, including TRBV6-2 and TRBV6-3, could not be distinguished by the 87-base-pair reads and were therefore excluded. In a later genetic analysis, a missense DCLRE1C variant was associated with V-gene and J-gene trimming of TCR beta chains, and the association was replicated in an independent cohort. Correlated functional status among segregating V segments might reflect linkage disequilibrium, but an unknown experimental factor could not be ruled out. A total of 150 to 200 TCR beta chains were listed by the study as associated with cytomegalovirus. A further reported finding was that TCR beta sequences accurately predicted the HLA-A and HLA-B alleles for most subjects in the first cohort.

The chain is assembled from TRBV14 and TRBJ1-6; a confident D gene designation cannot be given. Sequencing was performed on PBMCs. The TCR comes from a man in his sixties in good health and CMV-seropositive. The nucleotides read TGTGCCAGCAGCCAAGAAACCGGGTTTTCTACCTATAATTCACCCCTCCACTTT. It encodes CASSQETGFSTYNSPLHF.